Reported below is one T cell receptor beta chain. As yet, its antigen is unknown. The identical CDR3 is also encoded by other nucleotide sequences in the sample. Profiled with immunoSEQ multiplex PCR; TCRdb holds only in-frame clones, not every one. The repertoire holds around 48,000 clones, with less than 85% as singletons. CDR3 length: 15 amino acids. Trimming removed 0 bases at V and 1 base at J, with 8 bases between. The V gene's germline CDR1 is SGHRS and CDR2 YFSETQ. The sample is drawn from a study of STAT5B mutations in CD4+ large granular lymphocyte leukemia. General study points: Without putative leukemic clones, patient CD4-sorted repertoires remained more clonal than healthy CD4+ repertoires. The CD4+ versus CD8+ T-LGLL clonality difference may reflect limited sample size.

The chain uses TRBV5-1 and TRBJ2-1; D possibly corresponds to TRBD1 (5 bases). The receptor was derived from a human donor in good health. Sample: CD4+ T cells from blood buffy coats. As DNA, the CDR3 is TGCGCCAGCAGCTTGGGGGGCCAATCCTACAATGAGCAGTTCTTC. Translation: CASSLGGQSYNEQFF.